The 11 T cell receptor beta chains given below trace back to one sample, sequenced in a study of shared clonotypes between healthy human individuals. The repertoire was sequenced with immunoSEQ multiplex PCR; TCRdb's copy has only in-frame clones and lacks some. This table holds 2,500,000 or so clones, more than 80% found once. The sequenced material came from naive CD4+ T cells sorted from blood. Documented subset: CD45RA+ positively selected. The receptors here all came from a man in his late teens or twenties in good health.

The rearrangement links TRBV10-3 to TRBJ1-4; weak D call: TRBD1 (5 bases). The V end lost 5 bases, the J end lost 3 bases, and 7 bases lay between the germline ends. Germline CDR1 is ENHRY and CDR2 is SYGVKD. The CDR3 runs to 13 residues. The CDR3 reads CAISSGSNEKLFF. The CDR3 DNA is TGTGCCATCAGTTCAGGGTCTAATGAAAAACTGTTTTTT.

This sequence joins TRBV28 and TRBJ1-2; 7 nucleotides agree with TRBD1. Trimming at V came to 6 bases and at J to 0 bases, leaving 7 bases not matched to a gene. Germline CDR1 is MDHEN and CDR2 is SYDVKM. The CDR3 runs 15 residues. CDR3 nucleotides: TGTGCCAGCAGCCCATGGGGACAGTCTAACTATGGCTACACCTTC. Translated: CASSPWGQSNYGYTF.

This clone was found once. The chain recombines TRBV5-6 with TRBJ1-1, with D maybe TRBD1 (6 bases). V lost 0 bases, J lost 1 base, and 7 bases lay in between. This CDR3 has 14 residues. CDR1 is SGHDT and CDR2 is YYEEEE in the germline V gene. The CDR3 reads CASSLAGANTEAFF. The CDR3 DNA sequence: TGTGCCAGCAGCTTGGCGGGGGCGAACACTGAAGCTTTCTTT.

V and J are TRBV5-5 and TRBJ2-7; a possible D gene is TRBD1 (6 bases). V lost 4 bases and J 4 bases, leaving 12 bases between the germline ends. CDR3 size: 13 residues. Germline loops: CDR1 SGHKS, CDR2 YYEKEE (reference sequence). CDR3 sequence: CASSPEGGYEQYF. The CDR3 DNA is TGTGCCAGCAGCCCTGAAGGGGGATACGAGCAGTACTTC.

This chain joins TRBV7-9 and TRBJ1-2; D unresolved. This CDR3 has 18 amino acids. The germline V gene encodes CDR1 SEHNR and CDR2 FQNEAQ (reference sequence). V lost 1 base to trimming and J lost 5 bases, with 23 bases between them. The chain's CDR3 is CASSLGSTGVGSPYGYTF. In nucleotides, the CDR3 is TGTGCCAGCAGCTTAGGTTCTACGGGAGTGGGGAGTCCTTATGGCTACACCTTC.

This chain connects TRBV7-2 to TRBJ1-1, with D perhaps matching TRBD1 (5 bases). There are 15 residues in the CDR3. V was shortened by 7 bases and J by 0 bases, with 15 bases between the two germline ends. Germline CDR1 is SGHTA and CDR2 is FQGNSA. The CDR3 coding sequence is TGTGCCAGCACTCTACGGTGGGGGATGAACACTGAAGCTTTCTTT. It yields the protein CASTLRWGMNTEAFF.

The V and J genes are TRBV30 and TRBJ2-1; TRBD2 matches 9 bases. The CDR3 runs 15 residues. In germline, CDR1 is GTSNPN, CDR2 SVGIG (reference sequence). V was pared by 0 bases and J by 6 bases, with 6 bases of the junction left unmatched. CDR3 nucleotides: TGTGCCTGGAGTGTACGACTAGCGGCGGGCAATGAGCAGTTCTTC. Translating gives CAWSVRLAAGNEQFF.

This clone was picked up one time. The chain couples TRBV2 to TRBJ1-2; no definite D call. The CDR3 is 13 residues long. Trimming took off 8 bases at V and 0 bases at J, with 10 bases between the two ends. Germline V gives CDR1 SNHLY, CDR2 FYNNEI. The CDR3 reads CASRLGPNYGYTF. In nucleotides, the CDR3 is TGTGCCAGCCGGCTAGGGCCTAACTATGGCTACACCTTC.

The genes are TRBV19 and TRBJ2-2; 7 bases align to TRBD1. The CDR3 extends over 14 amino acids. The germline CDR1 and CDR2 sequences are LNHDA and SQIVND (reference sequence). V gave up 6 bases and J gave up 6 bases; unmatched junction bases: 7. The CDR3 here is CASSEADRAGELFF. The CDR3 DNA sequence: TGTGCCAGTAGCGAAGCCGACAGGGCCGGGGAGCTGTTTTTT.

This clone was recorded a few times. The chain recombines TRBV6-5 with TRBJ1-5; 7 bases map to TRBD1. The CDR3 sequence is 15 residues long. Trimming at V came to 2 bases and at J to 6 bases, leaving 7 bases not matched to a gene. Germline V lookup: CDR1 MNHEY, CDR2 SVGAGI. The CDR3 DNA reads TGTGCCAGCAGTTACACAGGGGCCGAAGGTCAGCCCCAGCATTTT. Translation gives CASSYTGAEGQPQHF.

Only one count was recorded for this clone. The CDR3 loop is CASSRAGAFGYTF. Written as DNA, the CDR3 is TGTGCCAGCAGCCGAGCAGGGGCTTTTGGCTACACCTTC. V gene TRBV6-1 combines with J gene TRBJ1-2; perhaps TRBD1 as D (6 bases). Germline V CDR1 and CDR2: MNHNS, SASEGT. The CDR3 has 13 residues. V lost 6 bases to trimming and J lost 7 bases, with 15 bases between them.